This TCR beta chain was recovered during a study of response to subunit inactivated influenza vaccine. General study results and limits: Authors proposed each seasonal influenza vaccination draws in few new T cells.

Germline CDR1 and CDR2: LNHDA and SQIVND (reference sequence). The CDR3 spans 16 residues. The V end was cut by 5 bases, the J end by 5 bases, with 19 bases between. This clonotype was detected many times. Its antigen remains unknown. TCRdb re-called the RT-PCR reads with MiXCR, one entry per CDR3 protein. This sample yields 550,000 to 600,000 distinct CDR3 sequences, of which approximately 12% are seen a single time; roughly 10% belongs to the top ten. The material was PBMCs from blood, obtained on the day of vaccination. V is TRBV19 and J is TRBJ1-5, with a possible D match to TRBD1 (6 bases). The TCR was taken from a man aged 45-65 years who received an inactivated influenza vaccine. This CDR3 is CASSPPTEGGDQPQHF. CDR3 DNA: TGTGCCAGTAGTCCCCCAACTGAAGGGGGGGATCAGCCCCAGCATTTT.